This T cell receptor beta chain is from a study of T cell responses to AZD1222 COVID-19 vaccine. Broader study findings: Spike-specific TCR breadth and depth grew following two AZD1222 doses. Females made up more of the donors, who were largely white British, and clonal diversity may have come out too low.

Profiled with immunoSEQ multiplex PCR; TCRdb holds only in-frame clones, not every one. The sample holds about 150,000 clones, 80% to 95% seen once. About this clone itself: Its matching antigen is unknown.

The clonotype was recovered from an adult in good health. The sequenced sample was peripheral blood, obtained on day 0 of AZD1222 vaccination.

The CDR3 spells CASSRLGETQYF. In DNA, the CDR3 is TGTGCCAGCAGTCGCCTGGGAGAGACCCAGTACTTC. This chain uses TRBV6-2 or TRBV6-3 with TRBJ2-5; D not resolved. CDR1 and CDR2 from the germline V gene are MNHEY and SVGEGT. CDR3 length: 12 amino acids. V was shortened by 5 bases and J by 4 bases, with 8 bases between the two germline ends.